Presented here are 24 T cell receptor beta chains from one specimen sequenced in a study of Ad26.COV2.S vaccination and SARS-CoV-2 variants. Treatment in this sample: 15 to 20 received Ad26.COV2.S at low or high dose, single or two shots; a few received placebo; per-sample allocation not given. All samples were drawn on day 63, counting from the first vaccine or placebo injection. Some clones are missing from TCRdb's copy, which holds only in-frame ones; the method was immunoSEQ multiplex PCR. The table shows about 280,000 clones, with more than 75% occurring only once. The specimen was peripheral blood, collected in a trial of Ad26.COV2.S vaccine versus placebo. These receptors were obtained from a person aged 18-65 years who received the Ad26.COV2.S COVID-19 vaccine or a placebo.

The chain has TRBV27 and TRBJ2-3; a weak D match, TRBD2 (5 bases). CDR1 and CDR2 (germline): MNHEY, SMNVEV (reference sequence). There are 11 residues in the CDR3. V was pared by 5 bases and J by 8 bases, with 8 bases between. CDR3 DNA: TGTGCCAGCAGTGAAGGAGGTACGCAGTATTTT. It encodes CASSEGGTQYF.

This rearrangement joins TRBV7-2 to TRBJ2-1, with TRBD2 matching 8 bases. From germline, CDR1 is SGHTA and CDR2 FQGNSA. The CDR3 loop spans 15 amino acids. V trimming: 4 bases; J trimming: 3 bases; junction bases outside the gene matches: 5. The CDR3, as DNA: TGTGCCAGCAGCTCCGGGGGGGCAGGCTACAATGAGCAGTTCTTC. Translation: CASSSGGAGYNEQFF.

The chain is built from TRBV5-4 and TRBJ1-4; D is possibly TRBD1 (5 bases). Germline assignment: CDR1 SGHNT and CDR2 YYREEE (reference sequence). The CDR3 is made up of 16 amino acids. V was pared by 2 bases and J by 3 bases, with 14 bases between. The CDR3 DNA sequence: TGTGCCAGCAGCTTAGGCGGGGGACCGTCTAATGAAAAACTGTTTTTT. Its translation is CASSLGGGPSNEKLFF.

In this sample, this clone turned up once. The J gene is TRBJ2-6, the V gene TRBV30, with D uncertain. V dropped 0 bases and J dropped 2 bases, with 2 bases sitting between them. Germline CDR1 and CDR2: GTSNPN and SVGIG (reference sequence). CDR3 length equals 13 residues. The CDR3 coding sequence is TGTGCCTGGAGTGTCCCTGGGGCCAACGTCCTGACTTTC. This encodes CAWSVPGANVLTF.

This sequence joins TRBV27 and TRBJ2-7; D is undetermined. The germline V gene encodes CDR1 MNHEY and CDR2 SMNVEV (reference sequence). Trimming pared 6 bases from V and 5 bases from J, leaving 14 bases between. The CDR3 is made up of 13 amino acids. In DNA, the CDR3 is TGTGCCAGCAGCCCCTTTTATGGCGACGAGCAGTACTTC. Translation: CASSPFYGDEQYF.

CDR3 region: CAWADRDTDYEQYF. CDR3 sequence (DNA): TGTGCCTGGGCGGACCGGGACACGGACTACGAGCAGTACTTC. The rearrangement uses TRBV30 and TRBJ2-7, with D perhaps matching TRBD1 (6 bases). Germline V gives CDR1 GTSNPN, CDR2 SVGIG (reference sequence). The CDR3 covers 14 residues. V was trimmed by 5 bases and J by 3 bases, leaving 17 bases between them.

V usage is TRBV29-1 and J usage is TRBJ1-2, with D possibly matching TRBD1 (6 bases). The CDR3 runs to 16 residues. From germline, CDR1 is SQVTM and CDR2 ANQGSEA. Trimming stripped 3 bases from V and 0 bases from J, with 17 bases between. This CDR3 reads CSVEPGPGGSNYGYTF. The CDR3 region has the DNA TGCAGCGTTGAGCCAGGCCCGGGGGGCTCTAACTATGGCTACACCTTC.

This clone has only one observation. The chain has TRBV19 and TRBJ2-3; 12 nucleotides line up with TRBD2. Germline V gives CDR1 LNHDA, CDR2 SQIVND (reference sequence). V gave up 1 base and J gave up 3 bases; unmatched junction bases: 5. This CDR3 contains 17 residues. CDR3 DNA: TGTGCCAGTAGTATAGGGGTAGGACTAGCGGGGACAGATACGCAGTATTTT. This gives the protein CASSIGVGLAGTDTQYF. Full variable domain (rest looked up from reference TRBV19 and TRBJ2-3): DGGITQSPKYLFRKEGQNVTLSCEQNLNHDAMYWYRQDPGQGLRLIYYSQIVNDFQKGDIAEGYSVSREKKESFPLTVTSAQKNPTAFYLCASSIGVGLAGTDTQYFGPGTRLTVL.

The V call is TRBV6-2 or TRBV6-3, the J call TRBJ1-1; D is uncertain. The V end lost 0 bases, the J end lost 4 bases, and 9 bases lay between the germline ends. Germline V CDR1 and CDR2: MNHEY, SVGEGT. CDR3 length equals 14 residues. CDR3 sequence: CASSYSRGSTEAFF. As DNA, the CDR3 is TGTGCCAGCAGTTACTCGAGAGGGTCCACTGAAGCTTTCTTT.

J is TRBJ1-2 and V is TRBV11-2; 9 nucleotides align to TRBD1. Germline trimming cut 4 bases from V and 7 bases from J; bases unmatched to any gene: 4. Per germline, CDR1 SGHAT and CDR2 FQNNGV. CDR3 length: 13 amino acids. CDR3 coding DNA: TGTGCCAGCAGCTCAGGACAGGGGACTGGCTACACCTTC. This translates into CASSSGQGTGYTF.

The CDR3 bases are TGTGCCAGCAGTCCACAGGGGGCGCGCAGCGAGCAGTACTTC. It translates to CASSPQGARSEQYF. The V and J genes are TRBV6-2 or TRBV6-3 and TRBJ2-7, with 9 bases that match TRBD1. Germline values: CDR1 MNHEY, CDR2 SVGEGT. With 5 bases clipped from V and 6 bases from J, the junction kept 8 bases outside the gene matches. The CDR3 is 14 amino acids.

This sequence joins TRBV6-5 and TRBJ1-1, with 8 nucleotides matching TRBD1. CDR1 and CDR2 from the germline V gene are MNHEY and SVGAGI. The CDR3 has 13 amino acids. The V gene end was trimmed by 6 bases and the J gene end by 8 bases; junction bases not matched to a gene: 8. CDR3 in DNA: TGTGCCAGCAGGATCTATTACAGGGGGGAAGCTTTCTTT. Translation: CASRIYYRGEAFF.

The chain is built from TRBV12-3 or TRBV12-4 and TRBJ1-5; unclear D gene. With 2 bases removed from V and 5 bases from J, the gap between germline ends came to 7 bases. The CDR3 loop spans 13 amino acids. CDR3: CASSLIEDQPQHF. In nucleotides, the CDR3 is TGTGCCAGCAGTTTAATTGAGGATCAGCCCCAGCATTTT.

Of note for this clone: Distinct nucleotide sequences in the sample also encode this CDR3. V and J are TRBV5-1 and TRBJ2-6; D is possibly TRBD1 or TRBD2 (5 bases each). V was pared by 0 bases and J by 3 bases, with 7 bases between. The germline V gene encodes CDR1 SGHRS and CDR2 YFSETQ. The CDR3 is made up of 15 amino acids. This chain's CDR3 is CASSLEGSGANVLTF. The CDR3 DNA follows: TGCGCCAGCAGCTTGGAGGGGAGTGGGGCCAACGTCCTGACTTTC.

This CDR3 is CAWRKRQGHYNEQFF. In DNA, the CDR3 is TGTGCCTGGAGGAAGCGACAGGGGCACTACAATGAGCAGTTCTTC. The chain combines TRBV30 with TRBJ2-1, with 8 bases identical to TRBD1. The CDR3 contains 15 residues. Trimming cost V 3 bases and J 3 bases; bases outside gene matches: 7. Per the germline V gene, CDR1 is GTSNPN and CDR2 is SVGIG (reference sequence).

The chain recombines TRBV11-2 with TRBJ1-5; D gene uncertain. This CDR3 region has 12 residues. Trimming removed 10 bases at V and 5 bases at J, with 12 bases between. Germline V CDR1 and CDR2: SGHAT, FQNNGV. The CDR3 sequence: CAMVGAYQPQHF. In DNA form, the CDR3 reads TGTGCCATGGTTGGAGCATATCAGCCCCAGCATTTT. Combining the CDR3 with reference TRBV11-2 and TRBJ1-5 gives the whole variable domain EAGVAQSPRYKIIEKRQSVAFWCNPISGHATLYWYQQILGQGPKLLIQFQNNGVVDDSQLPKDRFSAERLKGVDSTLKIQPAKLEDSAVYLCAMVGAYQPQHFGDGTRLSIL.

The chain has TRBV9 and TRBJ2-3; D perhaps matches TRBD2 (6 bases). This CDR3 spans 14 amino acids. Germline CDR1 and CDR2: SGDLS and YYNGEE. V was shortened by 2 bases and J by 4 bases, with 11 bases between the two germline ends. CDR3 coding DNA: TGTGCCAGCAGCGTTAGACTAGTTTCAGATACGCAGTATTTT. Its protein product is CASSVRLVSDTQYF. Full variable domain (rest looked up from reference TRBV9 and TRBJ2-3): DSGVTQTPKHLITATGQRVTLRCSPRSGDLSVYWYQQSLDQGLQFLIQYYNGEERAKGNILERFSAQQFPDLHSELNLSSLELGDSALYFCASSVRLVSDTQYFGPGTRLTVL.

V usage is TRBV7-9 and J usage is TRBJ1-2; D ambiguous. Deletions cut 7 bases from V and 5 bases from J, with 17 bases between. The germline gives CDR1 SEHNR, CDR2 FQNEAQ (reference sequence). The CDR3 extends over 14 amino acids. The CDR3, as DNA: TGTGCCAGCACCAAAGGAGAGATGGGATATGGCTACACCTTC. Translating it yields CASTKGEMGYGYTF.

The chain combines TRBV6-6 with TRBJ1-6, with D unresolved. V was clipped by 2 bases and J by 6 bases, with 8 bases between them. The CDR3 spans 14 residues. CDR1 is MNHNY, CDR2 SVGAGI, per germline (reference sequence). CDR3 nucleotides: TGTGCCAGCAGTTACACGGCCGTTAATTCACCCCTCCACTTT. Translation: CASSYTAVNSPLHF.

The chain is built from TRBV3-1 (or the pseudogene TRBV3-2) and TRBJ2-1; D remains ambiguous. The CDR3 loop spans 11 amino acids. Germline lookup yields CDR1 LGHDT and CDR2 YNNKEL (reference sequence). Trimming shortened V by 2 bases and J by 7 bases, and 3 bases separated the two germline ends. DNA for the CDR3: TGTGCCAGCAGCCAACTTAATGAGCAGTTCTTC. Protein sequence: CASSQLNEQFF.

The gene calls are TRBV10-3 and TRBJ1-5; tentatively, D is TRBD1 (6 bases). Deletions cut 0 bases from V and 2 bases from J, with 11 bases between. Germline lookup yields CDR1 ENHRY and CDR2 SYGVKD. CDR3 size: 16 residues. Here the CDR3 DNA reads TGTGCCATCAGTGAGTCTCCTAGACAGGGCAATCAGCCCCAGCATTTT. As protein: CAISESPRQGNQPQHF.

This chain joins TRBV7-9 and TRBJ2-7, with 9 bases fitting TRBD1. The CDR3 contains 15 residues. With 5 bases clipped from V and 5 bases from J, the junction kept 10 bases outside the gene matches. Germline values: CDR1 SEHNR, CDR2 FQNEAQ (reference sequence). CDR3: CASSRGQGQINEQYF. CDR3 sequence (DNA): TGTGCCAGCAGCCGCGGACAGGGGCAAATTAACGAGCAGTACTTC.

This clone was counted once. The genes are TRBV10-3 and TRBJ2-7; TRBD2 matches at 8 bases. V lost 6 bases to trimming and J lost 3 bases; unmatched junction nucleotides: 7. The CDR3 totals 14 residues. CDR1 ENHRY and CDR2 SYGVKD come from the germline V gene. The CDR3 here is CAIRGAGDRYEQYF. The CDR3 bases are TGTGCCATCAGGGGAGCGGGAGACCGCTACGAGCAGTACTTC.

The chain has TRBV5-6 and TRBJ2-3, with 7 bases lining up with TRBD2. V lost 1 base and J lost 2; bases outside the gene matches: 13. CDR1 and CDR2 from the germline V gene are SGHDT and YYEEEE. There are 18 residues in the CDR3. Here the CDR3 reads CASSLRALKSGDTDTQYF. CDR3 coding DNA: TGTGCCAGCAGCTTGCGGGCGCTAAAAAGCGGGGACACAGATACGCAGTATTTT.